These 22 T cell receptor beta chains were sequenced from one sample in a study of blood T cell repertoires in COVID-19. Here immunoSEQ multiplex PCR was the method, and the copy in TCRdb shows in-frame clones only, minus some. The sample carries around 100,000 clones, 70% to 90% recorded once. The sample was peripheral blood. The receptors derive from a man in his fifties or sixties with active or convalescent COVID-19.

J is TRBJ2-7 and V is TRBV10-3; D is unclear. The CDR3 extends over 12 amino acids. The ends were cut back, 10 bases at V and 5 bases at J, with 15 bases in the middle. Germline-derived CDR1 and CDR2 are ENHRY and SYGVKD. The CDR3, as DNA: TGTGCCACCAGCCCTAGTGTTGACGAGCAGTACTTC. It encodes CATSPSVDEQYF.

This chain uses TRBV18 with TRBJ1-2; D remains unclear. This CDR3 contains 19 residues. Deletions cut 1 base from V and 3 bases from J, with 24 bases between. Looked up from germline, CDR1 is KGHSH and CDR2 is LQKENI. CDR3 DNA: TGTGCCAGCTCACCACGAGGGAAGGCGGGAGAAGTTGGCGACTATGGCTACACCTTC. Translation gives CASSPRGKAGEVGDYGYTF.

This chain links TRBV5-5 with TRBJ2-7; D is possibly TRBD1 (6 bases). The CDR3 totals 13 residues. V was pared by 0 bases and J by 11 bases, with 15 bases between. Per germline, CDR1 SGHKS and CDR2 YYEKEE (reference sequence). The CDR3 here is CASSLGGPGQEYF. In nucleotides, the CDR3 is TGTGCCAGCAGCTTGGGGGGGCCGGGACAAGAGTACTTC. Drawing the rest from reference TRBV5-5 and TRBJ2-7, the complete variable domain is DAGVTQSPTHLIKTRGQQVTLRCSPISGHKSVSWYQQVLGQGPQFIFQYYEKEERGRGNFPDRFSARQFPNYSSELNVNALLLGDSALYLCASSLGGPGQEYFGPGTRLTVT.

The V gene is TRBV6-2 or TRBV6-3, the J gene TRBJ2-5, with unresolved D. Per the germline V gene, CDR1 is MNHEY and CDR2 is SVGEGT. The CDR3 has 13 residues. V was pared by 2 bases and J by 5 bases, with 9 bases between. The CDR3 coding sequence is TGTGCCAGCAGTTACGAGACATGGGAGACCCAGTACTTC. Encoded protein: CASSYETWETQYF.

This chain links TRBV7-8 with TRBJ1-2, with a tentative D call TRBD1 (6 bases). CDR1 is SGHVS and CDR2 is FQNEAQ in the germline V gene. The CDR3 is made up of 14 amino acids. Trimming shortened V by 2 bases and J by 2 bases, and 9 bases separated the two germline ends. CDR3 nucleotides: TGTGCCAGCAGCTTATGGGACAAGAACTATGGCTACACCTTC. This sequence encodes CASSLWDKNYGYTF.

In nucleotides, the CDR3 is TGTGCCAGCAGCCAAACACCACAGGGGTTGGGGCTGTACTTC. Amino acid sequence: CASSQTPQGLGLYF. J is TRBJ2-7 and V is TRBV14; 7 nucleotides agree with TRBD1. Germline CDR1 reads SGHDN; CDR2 reads FVKESK. With 2 bases clipped from V and 12 bases from J, the junction kept 13 bases outside the gene matches. This CDR3 has 14 residues.

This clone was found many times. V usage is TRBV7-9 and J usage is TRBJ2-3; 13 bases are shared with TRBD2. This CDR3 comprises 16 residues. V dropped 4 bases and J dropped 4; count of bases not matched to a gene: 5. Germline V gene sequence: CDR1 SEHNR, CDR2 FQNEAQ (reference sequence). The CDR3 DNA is TGTGCCAGCAGCTCACTAGCGGGAGGGCCCGCAGATACGCAGTATTTT. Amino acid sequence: CASSSLAGGPADTQYF. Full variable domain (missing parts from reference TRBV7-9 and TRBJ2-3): DTGVSQNPRHKITKRGQNVTFRCDPISEHNRLYWYRQTLGQGPEFLTYFQNEAQLEKSRLLSDRFSAERPKGSFSTLEIQRTEQGDSAMYLCASSSLAGGPADTQYFGPGTRLTVL.

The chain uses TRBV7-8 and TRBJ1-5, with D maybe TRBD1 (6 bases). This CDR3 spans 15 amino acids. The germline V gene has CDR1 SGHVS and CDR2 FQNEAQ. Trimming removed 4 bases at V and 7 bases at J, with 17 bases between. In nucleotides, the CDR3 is TGTGCCAGCAGCTCCGAGGACAGTGAGGGGCAGCCCCAGCATTTT. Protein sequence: CASSSEDSEGQPQHF.

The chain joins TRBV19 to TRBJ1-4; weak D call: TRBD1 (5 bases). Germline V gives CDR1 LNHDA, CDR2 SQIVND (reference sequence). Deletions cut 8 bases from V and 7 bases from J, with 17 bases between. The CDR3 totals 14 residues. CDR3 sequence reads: CASGTGRRSEKLFF. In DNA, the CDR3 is TGTGCCAGTGGAACAGGCCGAAGGAGTGAAAAACTGTTTTTT.

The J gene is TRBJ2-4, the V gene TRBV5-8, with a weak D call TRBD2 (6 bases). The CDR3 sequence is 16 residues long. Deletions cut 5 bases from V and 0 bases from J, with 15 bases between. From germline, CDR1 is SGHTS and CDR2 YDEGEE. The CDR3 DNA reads TGTGCCAGCAGGACCCGGGACTCACTAGCCAAAAACATTCAGTACTTC. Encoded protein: CASRTRDSLAKNIQYF. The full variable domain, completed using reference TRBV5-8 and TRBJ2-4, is EAGVTQSPTHLIKTRGQQATLRCSPISGHTSVYWYQQALGLGLQFLLWYDEGEERNRGNFPPRFSGRQFPNYSSELNVNALELEDSALYLCASRTRDSLAKNIQYFGAGTRLSVL.

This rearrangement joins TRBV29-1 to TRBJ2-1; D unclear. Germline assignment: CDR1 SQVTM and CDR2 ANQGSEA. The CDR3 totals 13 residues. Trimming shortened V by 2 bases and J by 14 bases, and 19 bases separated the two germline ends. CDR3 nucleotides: TGCAGCGTTGAATTGGGCCAGTCCCCGCTGGAGTTCTTC. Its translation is CSVELGQSPLEFF.

The CDR3 here is CASSGDRGGNTIYF. The CDR3 DNA sequence: TGTGCCAGCAGCGGGGACAGGGGGGGAAACACCATATATTTT. This chain connects TRBV3-1 (or the pseudogene TRBV3-2) to TRBJ1-3, with 11 bases identical to TRBD1. Looked up from germline, CDR1 is LGHDT and CDR2 is YNNKEL (reference sequence). The CDR3 is 14 amino acids. The junction had 1 base not matched to a gene; V was cut back by 5 bases and J by 4 bases.

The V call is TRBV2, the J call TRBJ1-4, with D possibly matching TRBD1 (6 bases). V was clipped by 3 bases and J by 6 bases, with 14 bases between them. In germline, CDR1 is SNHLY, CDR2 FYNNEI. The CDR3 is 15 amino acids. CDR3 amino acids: CASSDPTGYYEKLFF. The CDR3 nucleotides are TGTGCCAGCAGTGATCCGACAGGCTATTATGAAAAACTGTTTTTT.

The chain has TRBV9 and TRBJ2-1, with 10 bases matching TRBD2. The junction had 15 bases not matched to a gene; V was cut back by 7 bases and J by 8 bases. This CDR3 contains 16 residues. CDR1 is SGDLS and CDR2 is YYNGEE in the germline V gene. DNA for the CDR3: TGTGCCAGCTCCCTCGGGACTAGCGATGCTACCCATGAGCAGTTCTTC. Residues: CASSLGTSDATHEQFF.

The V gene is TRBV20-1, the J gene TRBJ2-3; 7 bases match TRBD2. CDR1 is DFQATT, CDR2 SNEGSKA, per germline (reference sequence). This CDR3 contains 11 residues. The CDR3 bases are TGCAGGCTAGCGGACACAGATACGCAGTATTTT. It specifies CRLADTDTQYF.

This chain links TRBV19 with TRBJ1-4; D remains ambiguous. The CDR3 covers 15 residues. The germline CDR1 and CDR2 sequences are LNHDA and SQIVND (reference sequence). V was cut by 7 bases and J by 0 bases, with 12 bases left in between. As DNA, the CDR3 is TGTGCCAGTACCAAATACGGAGCAACTAATGAAAAACTGTTTTTT. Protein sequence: CASTKYGATNEKLFF.

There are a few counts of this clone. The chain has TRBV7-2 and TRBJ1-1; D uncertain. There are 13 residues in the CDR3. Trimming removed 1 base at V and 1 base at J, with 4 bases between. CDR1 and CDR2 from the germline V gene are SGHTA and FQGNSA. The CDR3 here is CASSLVANTEAFF. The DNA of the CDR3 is TGTGCCAGCAGCTTAGTGGCGAACACTGAAGCTTTCTTT.

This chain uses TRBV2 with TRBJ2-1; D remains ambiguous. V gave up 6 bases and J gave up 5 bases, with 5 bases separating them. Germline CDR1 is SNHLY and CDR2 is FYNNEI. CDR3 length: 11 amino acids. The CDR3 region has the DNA TGTGCCAGCAGCACAGACAATGAGCAGTTCTTC. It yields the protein CASSTDNEQFF.

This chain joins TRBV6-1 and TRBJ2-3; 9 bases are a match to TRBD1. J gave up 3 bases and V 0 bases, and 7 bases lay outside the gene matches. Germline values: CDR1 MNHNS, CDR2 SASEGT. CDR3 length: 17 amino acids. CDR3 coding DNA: TGTGCCAGCAGTGAAGCGCTCCCGGACAGGGGAACAGATACGCAGTATTTT. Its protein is CASSEALPDRGTDTQYF.

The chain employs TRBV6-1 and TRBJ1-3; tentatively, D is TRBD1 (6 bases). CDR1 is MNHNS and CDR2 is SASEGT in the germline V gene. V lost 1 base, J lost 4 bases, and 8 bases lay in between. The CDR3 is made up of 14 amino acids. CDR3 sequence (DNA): TGTGCCAGCAGTGAAGTGGGGGCGGGAAACACCATATATTTT. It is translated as CASSEVGAGNTIYF.

CDR3 sequence reads: CAISESGGGRREQYF. CDR3 coding DNA: TGTGCCATCAGTGAGTCAGGCGGCGGCCGAAGGGAGCAGTACTTC. The chain couples TRBV10-3 to TRBJ2-7; no clear D. There are 15 residues in the CDR3. Trimming shortened V by 0 bases and J by 7 bases, and 16 bases separated the two germline ends. The germline gives CDR1 ENHRY, CDR2 SYGVKD.

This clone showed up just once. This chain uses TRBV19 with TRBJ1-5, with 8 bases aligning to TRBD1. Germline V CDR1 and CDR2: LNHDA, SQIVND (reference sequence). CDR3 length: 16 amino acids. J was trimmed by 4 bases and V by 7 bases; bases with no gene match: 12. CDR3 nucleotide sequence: TGTGCCAGTACTAAAACCGACAGGGGCGTGAATCAGCCCCAGCATTTT. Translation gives CASTKTDRGVNQPQHF.